This TCR beta chain originates from a study of cytomegalovirus exposure and HLA in healthy donors. Findings and limits, study-wide: While the bulk of TCR sequences proved rare, some public TCRs turned up in many donors.

The J segment lost 1 base and the V segment lost 2 bases, leaving 4 bases of the junction unmatched. The V gene's germline CDR1 is SGHVS and CDR2 FQNEAQ. The CDR3 is 16 residues long. As regards this clone: The target antigen is unknown.

Only in-frame clones appear in the TCRdb table, and some are missing; sequencing was by immunoSEQ multiplex PCR. The sample holds 150,000 to 200,000 clones; roughly 89% are singletons and the top ten take more than 2.5%. J is TRBJ2-1 and V is TRBV7-8; 8 nucleotides line up with TRBD1. Sequenced input: PBMCs. The TCR sequence derives from a woman between 18 and 29 years old in good health and CMV-seropositive. CDR3 DNA: TGTGCCAGCAGCTTACGAGGGACAGGTTCCTACAATGAGCAGTTCTTC. The encoded protein is CASSLRGTGSYNEQFF.